This T cell receptor (beta chain) was captured by sequencing in a study of Graves' ophthalmopathy and Graves' hyperthyroidism (dated by TCRdb to 2016 to 2019). For the wider study: Stable hyperthyroidism was defined as no progression to ophthalmopathy within 18 months of follow-up. The study used signatures of the TCR beta repertoire to tell Graves' ophthalmopathy apart from Graves' hyperthyroidism and to predict which patients would progress to ophthalmopathy. In total, approximately 140 blood samples were TCR-sequenced: roughly 45 ophthalmopathy, 80 or so hyperthyroidism and some 17 hyperthyroidism-to-ophthalmopathy patients. To explore V-J signatures distinguishing ophthalmopathy from hyperthyroidism, a discovery set of 100 patients (roughly 45 ophthalmopathy, 55 to 60 stable hyperthyroidism) was enrolled. For independent validation, a separate cohort was made up of approximately 19 hyperthyroidism patients plus 17 patients who later progressed from hyperthyroidism to ophthalmopathy. In more than five hyperthyroidism patients, T-cell repertoires of thyroid tissue and blood were compared. Once sampling was done, hyperthyroidism patients were given methimazole at a starting dose of 30 mg daily, while ophthalmopathy patients were given high-dose intravenous methylprednisolone. What the research found in general, with its limitations: In validation, the model predicted ophthalmopathy progression with about 71% sensitivity and about 73% specificity; roughly 12 predicted patients were CT-confirmed with GO in a median of about 6.1 months. Ophthalmopathy was separated from stable hyperthyroidism by the 13-signature model with 87.88% sensitivity and about 83% specificity in cross-validation and with 80%/75% in the test set. No statistical method was used to set the sample size in advance, and the investigators knew which group each participant was assigned to. Most of the expanded thyroid clonotypes with a frequency above 0.001 were also detected in blood, and it was suggested that the thyroid immune response may be reflected by blood repertoires.

Hyperthyroidism patients were newly diagnosed, were aged 18 to 65 years, and had a disease duration under 2 months. Patients were excluded if they had other autoimmune diseases, uncontrolled infections, pregnancy or lactation. Clinical symptoms, serum thyroxine, TRAb, thyroid ultrasound and orbital computed tomography formed the basis of the diagnosis. Total RNA was extracted with Trizol reagent and quality-checked on an Agilent 2100 Bioanalyzer. For repertoire sequencing, the TCR beta CDR3 regions were amplified from RNA transcripts. A first-round RT-PCR used HTBI primers with the Qiagen OneStep RT-PCR kit, followed by a second-round multiplex PCR, size selection and purification. Libraries were sequenced on an Illumina HiSeq2000 using paired-end 100 bp reads. The authors' analysis ran thus. SOAPnuke was used to process the reads, removing any read that contained adapters or uncalled bases, had a mean Phred below 15, or lacked an exact match to the constant primer or identifier. COPE v1.2.5 was used to merge the high-quality paired reads. Each unique nucleotide sequence was treated as a clonotype, and MiTCR v1.1 was used to align the clonotypes to the IMGT TRB V, D and J references. Only V-J combinations with frequency above 0.0001 were analysed, covering approximately 99% of repertoires. For each V-J combination, a TCR clonal expansion and chaos score was defined as the ratio of F50 clonal expansion to chaos observed in the TCRdist matrix. Welch's t-statistics and random forest were used to reduce the features to 10 to 15 V-J combinations, which were then used as input to a naive Bayes classifier. Thyroid-blood repertoire similarity was quantified with the Morisita-Horn index. TCRdb handled the public reads itself, with Q25 trimming in fastp and clone calling in MiXCR, and kept productive beta chains. Each CDR3 protein gets just one entry, which takes the most common genes and DNA from the rows behind it. TCRdb's processing, not the study's, gives the V and J calls here. For this sample there are about 550,000 distinct CDR3 sequences; under 40% appear just once. The biggest ten clones account for 3.5% to 5% of the sample.

In this sample, this clonotype turned up many times. Its antigen is still unknown. Base qualities were left out, and no much larger clone turns up one base away. The CDR3 covers 14 residues, taking in both the cysteine and the phenylalanine. The sequence is cut down to CDR3 DNA, 42 bases in frame from base 1. The junction shows trimming of 1 base on V and 2 bases on J, plus 11 bases between the germline ends. Taken from the germline V gene (reference sequence), the CDR1 and CDR2 loops are DFQATT and SNEGSKA. The V and J segments used are TRBV20-1 and TRBJ1-1, with an unclear D gene assignment. Sequenced material: peripheral blood or thyroid tissue (not recorded which). The clonotype was recovered from an adult man with Graves' hyperthyroidism. DNA sequence: TGCAGTGCTAGAGTTGGGCAGGCCAACACTGAAGCTTTCTTT. The encoded protein is CSARVGQANTEAFF.